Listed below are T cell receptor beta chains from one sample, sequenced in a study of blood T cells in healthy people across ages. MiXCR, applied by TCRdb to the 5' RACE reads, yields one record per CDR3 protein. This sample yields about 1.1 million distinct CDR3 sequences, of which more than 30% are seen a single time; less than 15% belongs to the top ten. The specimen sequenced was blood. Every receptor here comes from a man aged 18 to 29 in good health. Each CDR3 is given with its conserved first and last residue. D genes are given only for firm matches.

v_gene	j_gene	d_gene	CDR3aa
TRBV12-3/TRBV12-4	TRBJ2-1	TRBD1	CASSSRDRVWNEQFF
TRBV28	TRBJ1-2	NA	CASSLNPRGSGDNYGYTF
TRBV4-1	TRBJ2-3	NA	CASSQVEGGADTQYF
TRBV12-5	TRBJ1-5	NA	CASGTDQPQHF
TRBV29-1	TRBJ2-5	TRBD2	CSVSGTSGRPYNEQYF
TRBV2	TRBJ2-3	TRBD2	CASSSNDRARLAGTDTQYF
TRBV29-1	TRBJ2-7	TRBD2	CSVELAGESYEQYF
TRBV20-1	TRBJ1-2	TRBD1	CSARFRGKNYGYTF
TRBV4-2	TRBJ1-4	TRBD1	CASSQGQGQGQEKLFF
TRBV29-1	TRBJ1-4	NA	CSVALTASSGEKLFF
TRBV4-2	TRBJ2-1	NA	CASSLPGANNEQFF
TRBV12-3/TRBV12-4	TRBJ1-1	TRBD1	CASRLPQGHTEAFF
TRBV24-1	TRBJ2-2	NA	CATSDSFGYGNTGELFF
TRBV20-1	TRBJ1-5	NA	CSARDLLRLNQPQHF
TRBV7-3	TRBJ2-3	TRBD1	CASSFSGTDTDTQYF
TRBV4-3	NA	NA	CASSQEQGSEQYF
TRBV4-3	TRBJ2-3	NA	CASSQAPTSVSTDTQYF
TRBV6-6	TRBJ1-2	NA	CASSYSQIPYGYTF
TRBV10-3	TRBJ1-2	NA	CAISPVQADNYGYTF
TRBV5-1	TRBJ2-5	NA	CASSLGLEQETKYF
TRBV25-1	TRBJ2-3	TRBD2	CASSEPPAGGPIDTQYF
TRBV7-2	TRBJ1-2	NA	CASSPEGRASNYGYTF
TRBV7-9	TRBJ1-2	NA	CASSPRPGRSEGYTF
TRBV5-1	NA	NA	CASSSLPTGLSYNEQYF
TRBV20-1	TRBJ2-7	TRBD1	CSARDMGQVFYEQYF
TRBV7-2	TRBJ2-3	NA	CASSLKIRDSSSTDTQYF
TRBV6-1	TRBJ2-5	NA	CASSESRGEPQYF
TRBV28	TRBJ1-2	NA	CASSVGGYGYTF
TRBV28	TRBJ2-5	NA	CASRSTEETQYF
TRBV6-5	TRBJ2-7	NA	CASSYSIPSQSRDKAYEQYF
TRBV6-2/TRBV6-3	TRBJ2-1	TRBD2	CASSYSRERGYNEQFF
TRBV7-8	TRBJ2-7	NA	CASSLAEGQYEQYF
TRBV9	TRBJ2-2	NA	CASTPRDSNTGELFF
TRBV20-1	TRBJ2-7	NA	CSGARRSGEQYF
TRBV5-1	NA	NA	CASSLDSGKTQYF
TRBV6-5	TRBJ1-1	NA	CASASGYLNTEAFF
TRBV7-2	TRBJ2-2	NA	CASSLVGDNTGELFF
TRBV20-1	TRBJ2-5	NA	CSASKARKETQYF
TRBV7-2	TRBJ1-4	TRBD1	CASSGTGGASEKLFF
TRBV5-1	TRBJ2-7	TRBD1	CASSSFPRDRRKQYF
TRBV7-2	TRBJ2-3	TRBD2	CASSYSPGGNTDTQYF
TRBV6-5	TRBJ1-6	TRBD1	CASSYGRGSYNSPLHF
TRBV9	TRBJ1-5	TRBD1	CASSVDPAGGSNQPQHF
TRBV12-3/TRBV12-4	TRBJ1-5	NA	CASTKGPGLGQPQHF
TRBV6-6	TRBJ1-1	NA	CASSYSPSTEAFF
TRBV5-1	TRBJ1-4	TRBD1	CASSPGQGEWEKLFF
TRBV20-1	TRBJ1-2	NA	CSARDKGGGTYGYTF
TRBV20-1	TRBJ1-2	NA	CSARGPGIYGYTF
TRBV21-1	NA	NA	CASNKELFPLGQETQYF
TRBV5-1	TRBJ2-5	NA	CASSWPTGIGGNEQYF
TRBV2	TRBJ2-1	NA	CATVVRRDEFF
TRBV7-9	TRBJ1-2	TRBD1	CASSLGVGQGYFYTF
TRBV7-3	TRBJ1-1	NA	CASSPLEWTEAFF